Following are 7 T cell receptor beta chains from one sample sequenced in a study of siplizumab effects on memory and regulatory T cells. Some clones are missing from TCRdb's copy, which holds only in-frame ones; the method was immunoSEQ multiplex PCR. The table shows 57,000 or so clones, with 90% to 95% occurring only once. Material for sequencing was CD8+ T cells sorted from blood. These receptors were collected from a human donor in good health.

This chain uses TRBV6-4 with TRBJ2-2; 9 bases fit TRBD1. V was clipped by 0 bases and J by 4 bases; unmatched bases: 0. The germline CDR1 and CDR2 sequences are MRHNA and SNTAGT. This CDR3 contains 15 residues. The CDR3 DNA follows: TGTGCCAGCAGTGACTCGACAGGGGGCACCGGGGAGCTGTTTTTT. Its protein product is CASSDSTGGTGELFF.

This chain links TRBV2 with TRBJ2-7; D tentatively fits TRBD1 or TRBD2 (5 bases each). Between the trimmed V and J ends, which lost 6 bases and 5 bases, there was a span of 14 bases. Germline V gene data show CDR1 as SNHLY and CDR2 as FYNNEI. This CDR3 contains 13 residues. The DNA for the CDR3 is TGTGCCAGCAGGCCCGGGACGCCCCACGAGCAGTACTTC. Translating gives CASRPGTPHEQYF.

The V call is TRBV15, the J call TRBJ1-3; D ambiguous. The CDR3 extends over 14 amino acids. CDR1 and CDR2 from the germline V gene are LNHNV and YYDKDF (reference sequence). Trimming removed 5 bases from V and 2 bases from J, with 10 bases in between. The DNA of the CDR3 is TGTGCCACCAGCCTCCGAGTGACTGGAAACACCATATATTTT. This codes for CATSLRVTGNTIYF.

The gene calls are TRBV7-2 and TRBJ2-5; 7 nucleotides line up with TRBD2. The CDR3 runs to 14 residues. Trimming took 0 bases from V and 5 from J; bases not matched to a gene: 3. Germline V lookup: CDR1 SGHTA, CDR2 FQGNSA. In DNA, the CDR3 is TGTGCCAGCAGCTTAGCTGGTAGCGGGGAGACCCAGTACTTC. Its protein product is CASSLAGSGETQYF.

The chain couples TRBV7-6 to TRBJ1-3; no firm D call. The CDR3 runs 15 residues. Germline CDR1 reads SGHVS; CDR2 reads FNYEAQ. V was cut by 1 base and J by 0 bases, with 7 bases left in between. For the CDR3, the DNA is TGTGCCAGCAGCTTAGTAGCGGGCTCTGGAAACACCATATATTTT. This gives the protein CASSLVAGSGNTIYF.

This chain connects TRBV9 to TRBJ2-1; the D gene is possibly TRBD1 (6 bases). CDR1 and CDR2 from the germline V gene are SGDLS and YYNGEE. This CDR3 is 16 amino acids long. Trimming removed 3 bases from V and 0 bases from J, with 13 bases in between. CDR3 nucleotides: TGTGCCAGCAGCGCTGGGTTGGGGGCCTCCTACAATGAGCAGTTCTTC. It yields the protein CASSAGLGASYNEQFF.

This chain uses TRBV4-3 with TRBJ2-6; D is unresolved. Germline CDR1 LGHNA, CDR2 YSLEER. The CDR3 runs 17 residues. Trimming pared 0 bases from V and 1 base from J, leaving 10 bases between. The CDR3 loop is CASSQDQVISGANVLTF. CDR3 DNA: TGCGCCAGCAGCCAAGATCAGGTGATTTCTGGGGCCAACGTCCTGACTTTC.